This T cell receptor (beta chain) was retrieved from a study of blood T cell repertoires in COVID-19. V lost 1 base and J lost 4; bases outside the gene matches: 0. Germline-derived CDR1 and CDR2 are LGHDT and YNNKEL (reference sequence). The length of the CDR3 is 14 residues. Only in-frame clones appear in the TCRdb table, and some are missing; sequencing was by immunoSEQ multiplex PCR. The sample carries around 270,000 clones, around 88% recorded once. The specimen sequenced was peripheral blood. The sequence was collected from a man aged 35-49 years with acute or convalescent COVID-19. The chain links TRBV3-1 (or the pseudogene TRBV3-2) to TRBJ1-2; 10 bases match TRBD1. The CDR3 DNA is TGTGCCAGCAGCCAAGGGACAGGGGGCTATGGCTACACCTTC. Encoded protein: CASSQGTGGYGYTF.